The rows below give T cell receptor beta chains drawn from one sample of a study of identical twins. Each CDR3 protein gets one entry after TCRdb re-called the 5' RACE reads with MiXCR. The table lists 690,000 or so distinct CDR3 sequences, 8.6% of them singletons. The sample was also linked to a second study, of yellow fever vaccine responses in identical twins.

Material for sequencing was PBMCs. These receptors came from a woman younger than 30 in good health. Both conserved end residues are part of each CDR3. D genes are given only for firm matches. Some rows have no size entry. The others give once, few or many, or a class for an expanded clone.

v_gene	j_gene	abundance	d_gene	CDR3nt	CDR3aa
TRBV30	TRBJ2-2	few	TRBD2	TGTGCCTACACGCAGGGACTAGCGGACACCGGGGAGCTGTTTTTT	CAYTQGLADTGELFF
TRBV21-1	TRBJ2-2	.	.	TGTGCCGGGGGGGGGGCACAAGGGGAGCTGTTTTTT	CAGGGAQGELFF
TRBV7-6	TRBJ2-3	.	TRBD2	TGTGCCAGCAGCCTCCTAGCGGGGGGGCCCGGAGATACGCAGTATTTT	CASSLLAGGPGDTQYF
TRBV2	TRBJ2-2	few	TRBD2	TGTGCCAGCAGTGCAAGGACTAGCAGACCGAACACCGGGGAGCTGTTTTTT	CASSARTSRPNTGELFF
TRBV12-3/TRBV12-4	TRBJ2-7	few	TRBD1	TGTGCCAGCAGTTTAGGTACAGGGGTTTCCGAGCAGTACTTC	CASSLGTGVSEQYF
TRBV12-3/TRBV12-4	TRBJ2-5	few	.	TGTGCCAGCAGTTTAGCACAGGGAGGCTGGTCGGAGACCCAGTACTTC	CASSLAQGGWSETQYF
TRBV6-2/TRBV6-3	TRBJ2-1	few	TRBD2	TGTGCCAGCACCTCCAAGCGGGGGGGCAGCCATGAGCAGTTCTTC	CASTSKRGGSHEQFF
TRBV5-6	TRBJ1-1	many	.	TGTGCCAGCAGCGGATGGACAGTGAACACTGAAGCTTTCTTT	CASSGWTVNTEAFF
TRBV4-3	TRBJ2-7	few	.	TGCGCCAGCAGCCAACGTGCAGGAATAGCCTACGAGCAGTACTTC	CASSQRAGIAYEQYF
TRBV11-2	TRBJ2-1	.	TRBD2	TGTGCCAGCAGCTTATCGACTAGCGGCTACAATGAGCAGTTCTTC	CASSLSTSGYNEQFF
TRBV7-9	TRBJ2-5	.	.	TGTGCCAGCAGCTTCGTCCGGGGCCAAGAGACCCAGTACTTC	CASSFVRGQETQYF
TRBV29-1	TRBJ2-1	.	TRBD2	TGCAGCGTTGAAGGGACTAGCGAGTACAATGAGCAGTTCTTC	CSVEGTSEYNEQFF
TRBV6-5	TRBJ1-3	few	.	TGTGCCAGCAGTTACACACCAGGGTCCGGAAACACCATATATTTT	CASSYTPGSGNTIYF
TRBV7-2	TRBJ2-7	many	TRBD1	TGTGCCAGCAGTGGGACAGGGTACGAGCAGTACTTC	CASSGTGYEQYF
TRBV3-1	TRBJ1-2	few	.	TGTGCCAGCAGCCAAGTCGTCGCGAACTATGGCTACACCTTC	CASSQVVANYGYTF
TRBV29-1	TRBJ2-3	.	.	TGCAGCGTTCAACTAAACACAGATACGCAGTATTTT	CSVQLNTDTQYF
TRBV4-3	TRBJ2-1	.	.	TGCGCCAGCAGCCAAGAAGGTACCGGACAGCAGTTCTTC	CASSQEGTGQQFF
TRBV28	TRBJ2-7	.	.	TGTGCCAGCAGCCCGGTCCCTACTTACGAGCAGTACTTC	CASSPVPTYEQYF
TRBV20-1	TRBJ2-7	.	.	TGCAGTGCTAGAGATAAAGCTAGGCCTCACTACGAGCAGTACTTC	CSARDKARPHYEQYF
TRBV4-3	TRBJ2-5	few	.	TGCGCCAGCAGCCAAACAACAAAAGAGACCCAGTACTTC	CASSQTTKETQYF
TRBV7-2	TRBJ2-7	.	TRBD1	TGTGCCAGCAGCCGGGGACAGGGACTGTACGAGCAGTACTTC	CASSRGQGLYEQYF
TRBV20-1	TRBJ2-7	many	.	TGCAGTGCTAGAGATCGGGGAGAGCAGTACTTC	CSARDRGEQYF
TRBV4-3	TRBJ2-5	.	.	TGCGCCAGCAGCCAAGACGAGATCCAAGAGACCCAGTACTTC	CASSQDEIQETQYF
TRBV6-5	TRBJ1-1	few	.	TGTGCCAGCAGTTACTCACTCGGGGGGGCGCGATTAAGAGCGACTGAAGCTTTCTTT	CASSYSLGGARLRATEAFF
TRBV12-5	TRBJ2-5	few	TRBD1	TGTGCTAGTGGTTTATCAACTCCGGGACAGGACCAAGAGACCCAGTACTTC	CASGLSTPGQDQETQYF
TRBV10-3	TRBJ1-1	few	.	TGTGCCATCAGTGCTTACAGGGTGGCGAACACTGAAGCTTTCTTT	CAISAYRVANTEAFF
TRBV9	TRBJ2-7	.	TRBD2	TGTGCCAGCAGCGTAGGCCGGCTAGCGGGAGAAAGCTCCTACGAGCAGTACTTC	CASSVGRLAGESSYEQYF
TRBV15	TRBJ2-1	.	TRBD2	TGTGCCACCACCCCCCGGGGGGAGAGGGTGAACAATGAGCAGTTCTTC	CATTPRGERVNNEQFF
TRBV14	TRBJ2-7	many	TRBD2	TGTGCCAGCAGCAGAATGTTAGCGGGAGGCCACGAGCAGTACTTC	CASSRMLAGGHEQYF
TRBV5-5	TRBJ2-5	few	.	TGTGCCAGCAGTTTGACAGGCGGACTAGTCCGAGAGACCCAGTACTTC	CASSLTGGLVRETQYF
TRBV12-3/TRBV12-4	TRBJ2-2	.	TRBD2	TGTGCCAGCAGTCCGGCCGGGACTAGCGGGAGGGCGAACACCGGGGAGCTGTTTTTT	CASSPAGTSGRANTGELFF
TRBV6-1	TRBJ2-2	.	.	TGTGCCAGCAGTCGCCCTTCGGGACACCTGAGGACCGGGGAGCTGTTTTTT	CASSRPSGHLRTGELFF
TRBV6-6	TRBJ2-3	.	.	TGTGCCAGCATCTGGAGGGAGCGAGATACGCAGTATTTT	CASIWRERDTQYF
TRBV19	TRBJ2-1	few	TRBD1	TGTGCCAGTAGTATGGACAGGGTAGTAAATGAGCAGTTCTTC	CASSMDRVVNEQFF
TRBV7-6	TRBJ2-1	few	.	TGTGCCAGCAGCCCGTTGGGAATTGAGCAGTTCTTC	CASSPLGIEQFF
TRBV6-1	TRBJ2-1	few	TRBD1	TGTGCCAGCAGAAATCCGGGACAGGGGAGACGAAGTGAGCAGTTCTTC	CASRNPGQGRRSEQFF
TRBV4-1	TRBJ2-7	.	.	TGCGCCAGCAGCCCGAGTCCGGGACTCTCCCTTTCCTACGAGCAGTACTTC	CASSPSPGLSLSYEQYF
TRBV30	TRBJ2-3	few	.	TGTGCCTGGAGTGTCGGGGGGCCGGATACGCAGTATTTT	CAWSVGGPDTQYF
TRBV5-6	TRBJ2-1	many	.	TGTGCCAGCAGCTTTTCGGGAGCAACTTACAATGAGCAGTTCTTC	CASSFSGATYNEQFF
TRBV27	TRBJ2-7	many	TRBD2	TGTGCCAGCAGTGCTGAACTAGCGGCCCTTTGGGAGCAGTACTTC	CASSAELAALWEQYF
TRBV18	TRBJ2-7	once	TRBD2	TGTGCCAGCTCACCACTCTCGGGGGAGGGTTACGAGCTGTACTTC	CASSPLSGEGYELYF
TRBV4-3	TRBJ2-7	.	.	TGCGCCAGCAGCCAAGGGACAGTAGCCTACGAGCAGTACTTC	CASSQGTVAYEQYF
TRBV30	TRBJ2-6	few	TRBD2	TGTGCCTGGATGTTTGCTAGCGGGAGAACCACCCTGACTTTC	CAWMFASGRTTLTF
TRBV20-1	TRBJ2-5	many	TRBD2	TGCAGTGCTAGAGATTGGACTAGCGGGGGCCCCCTGAGGGAGACCCAGTACTTC	CSARDWTSGGPLRETQYF
TRBV6-1	TRBJ2-5	once	.	TGTGCCGGCATTCAGGAGACCCAGTACTTC	CAGIQETQYF
TRBV4-3	TRBJ2-1	few	TRBD2	TGCGCCAGCAGCTCCCTTCTGGCGGGAGGGGATGAGCAGTTCTTC	CASSSLLAGGDEQFF
TRBV18	TRBJ2-7	.	.	TGTGCCAGCTCACCGGAGGCTCCTGGAGAGCAGTACTTC	CASSPEAPGEQYF
TRBV28	TRBJ2-7	few	TRBD2	TGTGCCAGCAGTTTGACGGGACTAGCCTACGAGCAGTACTTC	CASSLTGLAYEQYF
TRBV12-3/TRBV12-4	TRBJ2-2	many	.	TGTGCCAGCAGTAGGGGTGGCGGGGAGCTGTTTTTT	CASSRGGGELFF
TRBV5-5	TRBJ2-3	.	.	TGTGCCAGCAGCTTGGCCTCGGTTTACACAGATACGCAGTATTTT	CASSLASVYTDTQYF
TRBV29-1	TRBJ2-7	.	.	TGCAGCGTTGAGGGGCGGGACGAGCAGTACTTC	CSVEGRDEQYF
TRBV4-3	TRBJ2-1	many	.	TGCGCCAGCAGCCAAGGGCCCTACAATGAGCAGTTCTTC	CASSQGPYNEQFF
TRBV20-1	TRBJ2-4	many	TRBD2	TGCAGTGCTAGTGACCCATCAGCGGGGGCCAAAAACATTCAGTACTTC	CSASDPSAGAKNIQYF
TRBV10-3	TRBJ1-3	.	.	TGTGCCATCAGTGAGACAGTGGGAAGAAACACCATATATTTT	CAISETVGRNTIYF
TRBV27	TRBJ2-2	few	.	TGTGCCAGCAGCCTCAGAGTGTCCGGGGAGCTGTTTTTT	CASSLRVSGELFF
TRBV4-2	TRBJ2-7	few	TRBD1	TGTGCCAGCAGCCAAGGGACAGGGGACGAGCAGTACTTC	CASSQGTGDEQYF
TRBV5-4	TRBJ1-5	many	TRBD1	TGTGCCAGCAGCTTGGCCGACAGGGTGGCGGGATCTAGCAATCAGCCCCAGCATTTT	CASSLADRVAGSSNQPQHF
TRBV4-3	TRBJ2-2	many	TRBD2	TGCGCCAGCAGCCGAGACAGGCTAGCGGGAGGGGTCGCCGGGGAGCTGTTTTTT	CASSRDRLAGGVAGELFF